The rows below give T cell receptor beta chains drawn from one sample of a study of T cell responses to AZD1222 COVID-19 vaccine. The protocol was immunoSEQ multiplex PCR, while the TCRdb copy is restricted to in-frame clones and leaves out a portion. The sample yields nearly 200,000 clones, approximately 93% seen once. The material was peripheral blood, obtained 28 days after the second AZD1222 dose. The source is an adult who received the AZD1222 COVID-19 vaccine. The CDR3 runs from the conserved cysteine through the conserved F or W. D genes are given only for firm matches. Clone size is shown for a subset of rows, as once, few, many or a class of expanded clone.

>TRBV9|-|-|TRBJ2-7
CASSVGGQHSYEQYF
TGTGCCAGCAGCGTCGGGGGACAGCACTCCTACGAGCAGTACTTC
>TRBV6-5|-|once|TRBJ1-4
CASSLGGRTTEGLFF
TGTGCCAGCAGTTTGGGGGGCAGGACCACGGAGGGACTGTTTTTT
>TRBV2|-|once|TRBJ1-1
CASRKAREAFF
TGTGCCAGCAGGAAGGCGCGTGAAGCTTTCTTT
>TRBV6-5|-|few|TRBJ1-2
CATRGDYGYTF
TGTGCCACCAGGGGAGACTATGGCTACACCTTC
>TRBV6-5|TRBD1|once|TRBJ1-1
CASSYSKADRGTEAFF
TGTGCCAGCAGTTACTCGAAGGCGGACAGGGGTACTGAAGCTTTCTTT
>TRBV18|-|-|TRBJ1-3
CASSPDPSGNTIYF
TGTGCCAGCTCACCTGACCCCTCTGGAAACACCATATATTTT
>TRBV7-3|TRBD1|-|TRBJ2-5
CASSFDRGETQYF
TGTGCCAGCAGCTTCGACAGGGGGGAGACCCAGTACTTC
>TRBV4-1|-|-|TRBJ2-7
CASSQDVSVRSYEQYF
TGCGCCAGCAGCCAAGATGTTAGTGTCAGATCCTACGAGCAGTACTTC
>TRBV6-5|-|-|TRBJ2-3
CASSYSRVGSDTQYF
TGTGCCAGCAGTTATAGCAGGGTAGGCTCAGATACGCAGTATTTT
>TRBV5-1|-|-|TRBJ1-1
CASRQGNTEAFF
TGCGCCAGCAGACAGGGGAACACTGAAGCTTTCTTT
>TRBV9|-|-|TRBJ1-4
CASSVDQRNEKLFF
TGTGCCAGCAGCGTAGATCAGAGAAATGAAAAACTGTTTTTT
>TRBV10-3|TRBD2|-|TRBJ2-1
CAISATTSGGRPPRVEQFF
TGTGCCATCAGTGCAACGACTAGCGGGGGCCGTCCCCCCAGGGTTGAGCAGTTCTTC
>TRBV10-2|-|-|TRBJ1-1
CASRERQAVNTEAFF
TGCGCCAGCAGAGAGAGACAGGCGGTGAACACTGAAGCTTTCTTT
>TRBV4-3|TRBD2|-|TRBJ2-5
CASSQFEALAGGETQYF
TGCGCCAGCAGCCAATTTGAGGCCCTAGCGGGGGGAGAGACCCAGTACTTC
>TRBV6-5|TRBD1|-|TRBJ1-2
CASSSTGNYGYTF
TGTGCCAGCAGCTCGACAGGGAACTATGGCTACACCTTC
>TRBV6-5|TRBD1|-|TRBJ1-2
CASSYSTGAYGYTF
TGTGCCAGCAGTTACTCAACAGGGGCCTATGGCTACACCTTC
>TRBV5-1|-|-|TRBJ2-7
CASSLGSFAGRSDEQYF
TGCGCCAGCAGCTTGGGTTCGTTCGCGGGCCGGTCGGACGAGCAGTACTTC
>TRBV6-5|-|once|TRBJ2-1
CASYRRRGEQFF
TGTGCCAGCTATCGCCGGCGCGGTGAGCAGTTCTTC
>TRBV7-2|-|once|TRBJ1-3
CASSLDRYSGNTIYF
TGTGCCAGCAGCTTGGACAGATACTCTGGAAACACCATATATTTT
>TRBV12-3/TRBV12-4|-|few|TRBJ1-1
CASSLVGGEAFF
TGTGCCAGCAGTTTAGTGGGGGGGGAAGCTTTCTTT
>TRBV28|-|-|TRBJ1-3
CASSQRHLYF
TGTGCCAGCAGCCAGAGACACTTATATTTT
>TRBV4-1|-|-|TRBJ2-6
CASSPLGWHSGANVLTF
TGCGCCAGCAGCCCTCTGGGGTGGCACTCTGGGGCCAACGTCCTGACTTTC
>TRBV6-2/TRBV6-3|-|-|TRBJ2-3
CASSYSRAGRTQYF
TGTGCCAGCAGTTACTCGAGGGCGGGGAGGACGCAGTATTTT
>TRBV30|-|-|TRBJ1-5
CAWRGGGLQPQHF
TGTGCCTGGAGAGGCGGGGGATTGCAGCCCCAGCATTTT